This T cell receptor beta chain derives from a study of blood T cells in healthy people across ages. The CDR3 has 16 residues. Germline V gene sequence: CDR1 MGHDK, CDR2 SYGVNS. The V gene end was trimmed by 6 bases and the J gene end by 5 bases; junction bases not matched to a gene: 12. Alongside a J-beta primer mix, a sample-barcoded 5' primer served in a second PCR lasting roughly 6 to 12 cycles. TCRdb re-analysed the 5' RACE reads in MiXCR, keeping a single row per CDR3 protein. The table lists hundreds of thousands of distinct CDR3 sequences, 58% of them singletons. The sample consisted of blood. The chain recombines TRBV25-1 with TRBJ2-3; 9 nucleotides align to TRBD1. This clonotype was sampled from a man between 60 and 75 years old in good health. The CDR3: CASSSNLQGAGDTQYF. CDR3 DNA sequence: TGTGCCAGCAGCTCAAACCTACAGGGGGCAGGAGATACGCAGTATTTT.